These T cell receptor beta chains were read from a single sample in a study of cytomegalovirus exposure and HLA in healthy donors. The protocol was immunoSEQ multiplex PCR, while the TCRdb copy is restricted to in-frame clones and leaves out a portion. The profile shows roughly 100,000 clones, around 80% of them singletons. What was sequenced was PBMCs. These receptors all come from a male donor in good health and CMV-seronegative. CDR3s include the opening cysteine and the closing phenylalanine or tryptophan. The D gene is left open where the match is weak. Size values are once, few and many counts, or a class for expanded clones, and some rows have none.

d_call j_call clone_size v_call cdr3_nt cdr3_aa
TRBD1 TRBJ1-4 . TRBV5-8 TGTGCCAGCAGCCTATCCGGGACAGATAATGAAAAACTGTTTTTT CASSLSGTDNEKLFF
. TRBJ2-2 . TRBV27 TGTGCCAGCAGTCCGTACGAGAGGGTTACCGGGGAGCTGTTTTTT CASSPYERVTGELFF
TRBD2 TRBJ2-3 . TRBV7-3 TGTGCCAGCAGCGCCATAGCGGGAGCCACAGATACGCAGTATTTT CASSAIAGATDTQYF
. TRBJ2-2 few TRBV20-1 TGCAGTGCTAGACCCTACGGGGAGCTGTTTTTT CSARPYGELFF
. TRBJ2-7 . TRBV6-6 TGTGCCAGCAGTTACACCAGGCGGGCCTACGAGCAGTACTTC CASSYTRRAYEQYF
TRBD1 TRBJ1-1 . TRBV29-1 TGCAGCGTTGAATGGTCGGCAGGGACAGCGACCACTGAAGCTTTCTTT CSVEWSAGTATTEAFF
TRBD1 TRBJ1-4 . TRBV2 TGTGCCAGCAGCGGCTCGACAGGGGATAGAGAAAAACTGTTTTTT CASSGSTGDREKLFF
TRBD2 TRBJ2-3 . TRBV19 TGTGCCAGTAGTATGGCGCTAGCGGGACGGGGGGATACGCAGTATTTT CASSMALAGRGDTQYF
. TRBJ1-3 . TRBV18 TGTGCCAGCTCCGGACAGCTCTCTTTTAACTCTGGAAACACCATATATTTT CASSGQLSFNSGNTIYF
. TRBJ2-1 few TRBV15 TGTGCCACCACCGAGGGCCTAGATGTGTACAATGAGCAGTTCTTC CATTEGLDVYNEQFF
TRBD2 TRBJ2-5 . TRBV30 TGTGCCTGGAGTGTACGGTACCTAGCGGATGAAGAGACCCAGTACTTC CAWSVRYLADEETQYF
. TRBJ2-1 . TRBV2 TGTGCCAGCAGTGAAGCCTCGCCTAAGCTCGGTGAGCAGTTCTTC CASSEASPKLGEQFF
TRBD1 TRBJ2-5 . TRBV28 TGTGCCAGCAGTTTAGACAGGGTTGGTTTACGAGAGACCCAGTACTTC CASSLDRVGLRETQYF
TRBD1 TRBJ2-1 . TRBV25-1 TGTGCCAGCAGTGAATGGGACAGCTCCTACAATGAGCAGTTCTTC CASSEWDSSYNEQFF
. TRBJ2-2 once TRBV2 TGTGCCAGCAGTGAAGTTAGCGGGAACACCGGGGAGCTGTTTTTT CASSEVSGNTGELFF
. TRBJ2-3 . TRBV6-5 TGTGCCAGCAGTTACTCCAGACACATCCGCACAGATACGCAGTATTTT CASSYSRHIRTDTQYF
TRBD1 TRBJ1-2 . TRBV27 TGTGCCAGCAGTTTATCGGGACAGGGGGTGTATGGCTACACCTTC CASSLSGQGVYGYTF
TRBD1 TRBJ1-5 few TRBV4-1 TGCGCCAGCAGCCAGGCCTCAGGGGGTAATCAGCCCCAGCATTTT CASSQASGGNQPQHF
. TRBJ2-6 few TRBV4-3 TGCGCCAGCAGCCGCGGGGGACACGGAAACTCTGGGGCCAACGTCCTGACTTTC CASSRGGHGNSGANVLTF
TRBD1 TRBJ2-4 few TRBV7-9 TGTGCCAGCAGCTTAGGGGACAGGGTGCCCCCATACTTC CASSLGDRVPPYF
TRBD2 TRBJ2-3 . TRBV27 TGTGCCAGCAGTCCCCCGGGGGGGAGAAATACGCAGTATTTT CASSPPGGRNTQYF
TRBD1 TRBJ1-2 . TRBV20-1 TGCAGTGCGCAGACAGGGTTTGGCTACACCTTC CSAQTGFGYTF
. TRBJ2-4 . TRBV2 TGTGCCAGCGGGCGGGCGGCCAAAAACATTCAGTACTTC CASGRAAKNIQYF
TRBD1 TRBJ1-4 once TRBV27 TGTGCCAGCAGTTTAGTCGGGACAGGGTTAAATGAAAAACTGTTTTTT CASSLVGTGLNEKLFF
TRBD1 TRBJ1-2 . TRBV27 TGTGCCAGCAGACGGCAGGGGGGACATGGCTACACCTTC CASRRQGGHGYTF
. TRBJ2-7 once TRBV15 TGTGCCACCAGCCCAGGGACTGTGGGCGAGCAGTACTTC CATSPGTVGEQYF
TRBD2 TRBJ2-3 . TRBV5-1 TGCGCCAGCAGCGGGGGGGACTGGACCAACACAGATACGCAGTATTTT CASSGGDWTNTDTQYF
. TRBJ1-1 . TRBV5-1 TGCGCCAGCAGCTTGGACTACTTGGGCACTGAAGCTTTCTTT CASSLDYLGTEAFF